This TCR beta chain was found in a study of T-cell reconstitution after alpha-beta-depleted transplantation in children. Study observations and caveats: At day 60, the high TCRbeta diversity found in some patients originated from recipient T cells and thymic progenitors that had survived. Diversity and T-cell counts at one year after transplant derived mostly from new T cells.

The germline V gene encodes CDR1 SQVTM and CDR2 ANQGSEA. CDR3 length: 15 amino acids. The J segment lost 4 bases and the V segment lost 3 bases, leaving 6 bases of the junction unmatched. Preparation of the TCRbeta library was carried out with unique molecular identifiers. TCRdb processed the PCR reads anew with MiXCR; each CDR3 protein has one entry. In the table there are about 830,000 distinct CDR3 sequences, roughly 15% of which are singletons. In the case of this clonotype: The antigen is undetermined.

The sequence was obtained from a male patient between 5 and 17 years old who had a stem cell transplant for acute lymphoblastic leukemia, so the T cells may come from the graft donor. The chain combines TRBV29-1 with TRBJ2-3; 11 nucleotides agree with TRBD2. This specimen was PBMCs, mostly from graft donor cells, taken 360 days after TCRalphabeta/CD19-depleted stem cell transplant. The CDR3 nucleotides are TGCAGCGTTGACGGAACTAGCGGGAGTGCAGATACGCAGTATTTT. It encodes CSVDGTSGSADTQYF.